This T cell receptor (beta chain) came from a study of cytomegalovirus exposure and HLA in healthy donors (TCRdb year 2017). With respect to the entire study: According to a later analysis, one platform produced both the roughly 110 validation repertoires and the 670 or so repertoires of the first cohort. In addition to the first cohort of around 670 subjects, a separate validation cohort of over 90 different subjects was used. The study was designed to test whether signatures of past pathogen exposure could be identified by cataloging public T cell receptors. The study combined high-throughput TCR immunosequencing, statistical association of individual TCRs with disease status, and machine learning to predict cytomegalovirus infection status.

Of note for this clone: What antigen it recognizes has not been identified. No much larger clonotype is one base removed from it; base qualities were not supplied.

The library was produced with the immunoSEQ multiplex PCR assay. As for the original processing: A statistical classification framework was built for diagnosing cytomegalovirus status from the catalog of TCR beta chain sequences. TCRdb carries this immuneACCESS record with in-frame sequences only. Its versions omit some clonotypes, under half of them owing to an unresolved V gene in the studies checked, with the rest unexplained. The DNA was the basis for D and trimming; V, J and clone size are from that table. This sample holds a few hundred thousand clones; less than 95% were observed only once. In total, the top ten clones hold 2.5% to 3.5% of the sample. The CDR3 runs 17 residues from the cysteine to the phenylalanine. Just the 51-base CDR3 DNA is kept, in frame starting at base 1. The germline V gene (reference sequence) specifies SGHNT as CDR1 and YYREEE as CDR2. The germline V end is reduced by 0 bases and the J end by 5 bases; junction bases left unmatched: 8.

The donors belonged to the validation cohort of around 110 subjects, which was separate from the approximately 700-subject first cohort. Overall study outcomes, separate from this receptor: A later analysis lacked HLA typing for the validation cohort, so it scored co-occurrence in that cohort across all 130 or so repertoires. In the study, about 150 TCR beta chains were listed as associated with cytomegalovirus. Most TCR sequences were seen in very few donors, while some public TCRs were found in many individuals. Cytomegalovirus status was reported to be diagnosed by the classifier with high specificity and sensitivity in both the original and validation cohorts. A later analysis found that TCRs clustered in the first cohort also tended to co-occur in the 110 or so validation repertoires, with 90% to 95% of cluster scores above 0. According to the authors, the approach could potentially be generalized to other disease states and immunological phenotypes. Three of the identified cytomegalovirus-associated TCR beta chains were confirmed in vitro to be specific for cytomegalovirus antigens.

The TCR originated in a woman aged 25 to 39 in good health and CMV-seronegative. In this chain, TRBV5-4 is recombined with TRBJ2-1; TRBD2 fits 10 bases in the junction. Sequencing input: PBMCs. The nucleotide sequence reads TGTGCCAGCAGCTTGGGGGGAGCGGGAGGGCCTAACAATGAGCAGTTCTTC. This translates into CASSLGGAGGPNNEQFF. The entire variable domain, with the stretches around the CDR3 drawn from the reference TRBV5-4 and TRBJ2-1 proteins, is ETGVTQSPTHLIKTRGQQVTLRCSSQSGHNTVSWYQQALGQGPQFIFQYYREEENGRGNFPPRFSGLQFPNYSSELNVNALELDDSALYLCASSLGGAGGPNNEQFFGPGTRLTVL.